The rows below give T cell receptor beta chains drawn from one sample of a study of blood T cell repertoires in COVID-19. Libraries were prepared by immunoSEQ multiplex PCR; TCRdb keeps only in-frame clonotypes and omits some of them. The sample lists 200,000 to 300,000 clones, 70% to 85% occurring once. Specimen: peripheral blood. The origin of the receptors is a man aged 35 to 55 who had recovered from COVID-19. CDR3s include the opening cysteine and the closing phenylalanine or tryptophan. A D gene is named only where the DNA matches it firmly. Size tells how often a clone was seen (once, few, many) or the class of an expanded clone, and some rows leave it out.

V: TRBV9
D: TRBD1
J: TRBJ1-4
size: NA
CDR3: CASSGTGGTHEKLFF
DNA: TGTGCCAGCAGCGGAACAGGGGGTACCCACGAAAAACTGTTTTTT

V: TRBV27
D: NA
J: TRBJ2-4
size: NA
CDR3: CASRSLGAKNIQYF
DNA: TGTGCCAGCAGATCCCTAGGAGCCAAAAACATTCAGTACTTC

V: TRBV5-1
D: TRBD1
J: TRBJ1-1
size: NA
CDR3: CASRRQGAIEAFF
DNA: TGCGCCAGCAGGAGACAGGGGGCCATTGAAGCTTTCTTT

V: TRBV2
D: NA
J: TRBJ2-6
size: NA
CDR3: CASHSPGANVLTF
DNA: TGTGCCAGCCATAGCCCTGGGGCCAACGTCCTGACTTTC

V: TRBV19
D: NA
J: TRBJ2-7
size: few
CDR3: CASNPAGDGEQYF
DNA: TGTGCCAGTAATCCGGCAGGGGATGGCGAGCAGTACTTC

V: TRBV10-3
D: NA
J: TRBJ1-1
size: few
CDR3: CAISDGNTEAFF
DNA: TGTGCCATCAGTGACGGGAACACTGAAGCTTTCTTT

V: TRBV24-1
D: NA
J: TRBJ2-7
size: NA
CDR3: CALCYEQYF
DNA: TGTGCCCTCTGCTACGAGCAGTACTTC

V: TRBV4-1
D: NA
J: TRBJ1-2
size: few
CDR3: CASSQEADFYGYTF
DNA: TGCGCCAGCAGCCAAGAAGCAGACTTCTATGGCTACACCTTC

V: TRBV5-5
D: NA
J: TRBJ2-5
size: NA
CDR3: CASSLAEETQYF
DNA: TGTGCCAGCAGCTTGGCCGAGGAGACCCAGTACTTC

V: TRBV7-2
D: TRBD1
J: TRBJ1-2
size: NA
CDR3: CASSSNPGQGSYGYTF
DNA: TGTGCCAGCAGCTCGAACCCCGGACAGGGAAGCTATGGCTACACCTTC

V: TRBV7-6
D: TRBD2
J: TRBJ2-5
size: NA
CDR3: CASSSPSGGETQYF
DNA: TGTGCCAGCAGCTCCCCATCGGGGGGAGAGACCCAGTACTTC

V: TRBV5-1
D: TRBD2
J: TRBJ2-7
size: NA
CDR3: CASSFKVGPASETSGRASEQYF
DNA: TGCGCCAGCAGCTTCAAGGTGGGTCCCGCATCAGAGACTAGCGGGAGGGCCAGCGAGCAGTACTTC

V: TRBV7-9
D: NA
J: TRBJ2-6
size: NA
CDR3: CASSLSIGQTSGANVLTF
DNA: TGTGCCAGCAGCTTATCAATTGGACAGACATCTGGGGCCAACGTCCTGACTTTC

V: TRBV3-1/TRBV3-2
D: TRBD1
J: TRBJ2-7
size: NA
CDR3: CASSQTGQENYEQYF
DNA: TGTGCCAGCAGCCAAACGGGACAGGAAAACTACGAGCAGTACTTC

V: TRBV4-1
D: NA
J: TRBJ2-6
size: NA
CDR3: CASSRQATSGANVLTF
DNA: TGCGCCAGCAGCCGGCAGGCCACCTCTGGGGCCAACGTCCTGACTTTC

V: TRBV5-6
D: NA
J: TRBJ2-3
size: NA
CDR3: CASSRTHSTDTQYF
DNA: TGTGCCAGCAGTCGGACTCATAGCACAGATACGCAGTATTTT

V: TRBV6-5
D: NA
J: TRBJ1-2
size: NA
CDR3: CASSPGLSGYTF
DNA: TGTGCCAGCAGCCCAGGTCTGTCCGGCTACACCTTC

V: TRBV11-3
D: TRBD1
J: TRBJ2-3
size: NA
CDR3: CASSLNRGGDTQYF
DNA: TGTGCCAGCAGCTTAAACAGGGGTGGGGATACGCAGTATTTT

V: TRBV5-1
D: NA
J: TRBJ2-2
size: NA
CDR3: CASSLALSLGGELFF
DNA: TGCGCCAGCAGCTTGGCCCTTAGCTTGGGCGGGGAGCTGTTTTTT

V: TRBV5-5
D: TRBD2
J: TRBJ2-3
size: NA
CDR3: CASSLDLAGVTGRPDTQYF
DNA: TGTGCCAGCAGCTTGGATCTAGCGGGAGTGACGGGGCGACCCGATACGCAGTATTTT

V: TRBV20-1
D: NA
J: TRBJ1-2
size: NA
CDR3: CSASRGFDGYTF
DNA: TGCAGTGCTAGTCGCGGGTTTGATGGCTACACCTTC

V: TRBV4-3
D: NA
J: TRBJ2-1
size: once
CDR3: CASSQDGDFSYNEQFF
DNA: TGCGCCAGCAGCCAAGATGGGGACTTCTCCTACAATGAGCAGTTCTTC

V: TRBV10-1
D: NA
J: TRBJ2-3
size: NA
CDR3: CASSDIAAEATDTQYF
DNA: TGCGCCAGCAGTGATATTGCGGCGGAAGCCACAGATACGCAGTATTTT

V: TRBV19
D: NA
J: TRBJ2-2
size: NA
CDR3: CASTPGGTFTGELFF
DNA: TGTGCCAGTACCCCCGGGGGTACGTTTACCGGGGAGCTGTTTTTT

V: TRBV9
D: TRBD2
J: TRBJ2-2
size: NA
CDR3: CASSAQGLAGGYDTGELFF
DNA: TGTGCCAGCAGCGCTCAGGGACTAGCGGGAGGGTATGACACCGGGGAGCTGTTTTTT

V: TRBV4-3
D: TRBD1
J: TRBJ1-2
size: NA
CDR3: CASSQGTGRNGYTF
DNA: TGCGCCAGCAGCCAAGGGACAGGGAGGAATGGCTACACCTTC

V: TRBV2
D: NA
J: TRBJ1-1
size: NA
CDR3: CASSGDRLNTEAFF
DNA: TGTGCCAGCAGTGGCGACAGGCTGAACACTGAAGCTTTCTTT

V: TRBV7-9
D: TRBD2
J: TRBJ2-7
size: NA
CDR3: CASSRRLAGSAYEQYF
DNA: TGTGCCAGCAGCCGTCGACTAGCGGGTAGTGCCTACGAGCAGTACTTC

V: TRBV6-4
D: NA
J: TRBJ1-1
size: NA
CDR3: CASSDSPGARTEAFF
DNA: TGTGCCAGCAGTGACTCCCCTGGGGCACGGACTGAAGCTTTCTTT

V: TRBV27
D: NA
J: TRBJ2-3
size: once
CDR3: CASSLRAGWADTQYF
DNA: TGTGCCAGCAGTTTAAGGGCAGGGTGGGCAGATACGCAGTATTTT

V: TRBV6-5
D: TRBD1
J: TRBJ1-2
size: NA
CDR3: CASSYSTGGGQGYTF
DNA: TGTGCCAGCAGTTACTCGACAGGGGGGGGTCAGGGCTACACCTTC

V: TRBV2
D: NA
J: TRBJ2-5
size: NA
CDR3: CASSEEAGLGETQYF
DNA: TGTGCCAGCAGTGAAGAAGCAGGGCTTGGTGAGACCCAGTACTTC

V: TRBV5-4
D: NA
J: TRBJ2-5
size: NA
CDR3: CASSLDYQETQYF
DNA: TGTGCCAGCAGCTTGGACTACCAAGAGACCCAGTACTTC

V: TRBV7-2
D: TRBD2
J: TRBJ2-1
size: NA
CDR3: CASSWTSGGNEQFF
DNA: TGTGCCAGCAGCTGGACTAGCGGGGGGAATGAGCAGTTCTTC

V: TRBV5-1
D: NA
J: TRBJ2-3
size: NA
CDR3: CASSVGLGEDTQYF
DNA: TGCGCCAGCAGCGTGGGTCTCGGGGAAGATACGCAGTATTTT

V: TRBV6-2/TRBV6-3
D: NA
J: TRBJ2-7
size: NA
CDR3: CASSYGLWSEQYF
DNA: TGTGCCAGCAGTTACGGACTATGGTCCGAGCAGTACTTC

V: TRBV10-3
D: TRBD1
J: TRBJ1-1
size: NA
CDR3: CAISGRQGLNTEAFF
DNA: TGTGCCATCAGTGGTCGACAGGGGTTGAACACTGAAGCTTTCTTT

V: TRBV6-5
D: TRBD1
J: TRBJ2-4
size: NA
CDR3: CASSRDGTGRNIQYF
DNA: TGTGCCAGCAGTAGGGACGGGACAGGTCGAAACATTCAGTACTTC

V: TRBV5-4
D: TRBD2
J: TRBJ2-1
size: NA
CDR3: CASSLSTSGGNSDEQFF
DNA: TGTGCCAGCAGCTTGTCGACTAGCGGGGGTAACTCGGATGAGCAGTTCTTC

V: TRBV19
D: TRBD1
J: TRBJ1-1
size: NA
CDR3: CASSIQGVNTEAFF
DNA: TGTGCCAGTAGTATACAGGGGGTTAACACTGAAGCTTTCTTT

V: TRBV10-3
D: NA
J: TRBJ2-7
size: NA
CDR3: CAIRQGRYEQYF
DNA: TGTGCCATCAGACAGGGGAGGTACGAGCAGTACTTC

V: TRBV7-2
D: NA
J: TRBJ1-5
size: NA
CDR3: CASSLDRGGLGQPQHF
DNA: TGTGCCAGCAGCTTAGATAGGGGAGGGTTAGGTCAGCCCCAGCATTTT

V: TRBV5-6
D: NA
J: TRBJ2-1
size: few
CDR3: CASSSISVFDNEQFF
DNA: TGTGCCAGCAGCTCGATTTCAGTGTTCGACAATGAGCAGTTCTTC

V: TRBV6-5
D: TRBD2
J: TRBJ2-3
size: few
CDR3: CASTSGTSETDTQYF
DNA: TGTGCCAGCACCTCCGGGACTAGCGAAACAGATACGCAGTATTTT

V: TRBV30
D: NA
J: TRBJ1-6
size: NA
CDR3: CAWSARANSPLHF
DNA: TGTGCCTGGAGTGCCAGGGCGAATTCACCCCTCCACTTT

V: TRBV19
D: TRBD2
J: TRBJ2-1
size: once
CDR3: CASSKWLAGSYNEQFF
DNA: TGTGCCAGTAGTAAGTGGCTAGCGGGTTCCTACAATGAGCAGTTCTTC

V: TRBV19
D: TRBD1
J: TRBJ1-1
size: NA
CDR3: CASSYRGTEAFF
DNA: TGTGCCAGTAGCTACAGGGGGACTGAAGCTTTCTTT

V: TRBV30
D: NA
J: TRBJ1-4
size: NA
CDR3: CAYHQYQGIEKLFF
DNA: TGTGCTTACCACCAGTATCAGGGGATTGAAAAACTGTTTTTT

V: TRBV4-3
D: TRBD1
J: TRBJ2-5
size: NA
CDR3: CASSQDWIGRTGGETQYF
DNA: TGCGCCAGCAGCCAAGATTGGATCGGTCGGACAGGGGGAGAGACCCAGTACTTC

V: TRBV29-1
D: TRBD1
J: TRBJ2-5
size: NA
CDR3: CSVGQGAVETQYF
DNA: TGCAGCGTTGGACAGGGGGCAGTGGAGACCCAGTACTTC

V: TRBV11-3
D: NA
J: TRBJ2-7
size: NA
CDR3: CASSPLVGRSEQYF
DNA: TGTGCCAGCAGCCCCCTTGTGGGGCGGAGCGAGCAGTACTTC

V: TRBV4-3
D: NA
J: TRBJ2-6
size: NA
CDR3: CASSQDARSGANVLTF
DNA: TGCGCCAGCAGCCAAGACGCGCGCTCTGGGGCCAACGTCCTGACTTTC

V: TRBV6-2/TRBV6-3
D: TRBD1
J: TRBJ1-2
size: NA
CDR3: CASSYRGGGGGSDGYTF
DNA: TGTGCCAGCAGTTACCGAGGGGGTGGAGGGGGCAGTGATGGCTACACCTTC

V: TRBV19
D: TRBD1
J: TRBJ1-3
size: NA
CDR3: CASSIRQGTLGNTIYF
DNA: TGTGCCAGTAGTATCAGACAGGGAACGCTCGGAAACACCATATATTTT